This TCR beta chain was identified in a study of blood T cell repertoires in COVID-19 (dated by TCRdb to 2018 to 2021). Turning to the overall study: Samples from collaborators originated in the United States, Italy and Spain and spanned both the acute and convalescent phases of COVID-19. The material from the prospective study consisted of cDNA or gDNA derived from T cells, B-cell-depleted T cells, or PBMCs. The dataset comprised deeply sampled blood TCRbeta repertoires from subjects exposed to, actively infected with, or recovered from COVID-19. A freely available public database, intended as a resource for researchers studying the immune response to SARS-CoV-2, is where the repertoires were released. The samples were drawn from two sources: the first 160 participants of the ongoing ImmuneRACE study, and 1,200 or so subjects contributed by 6 global collaborators. Nearly every sample came with metadata listing a de-identified subject ID, COVID-19 status, age in years and sex. Where HLA class I and class II types were available, the types were taken from metadata supplied by the sample provider, not from assay-based typing. What the study reported, not specific to this receptor: The amount of clinical and demographic metadata varied by source and participant and was provided uncurated.

As to this clone: Its target antigen remains unknown. No base quality values were provided; no much bigger clone lies one nucleotide off.

Each collaborating institution followed its own protocols to collect whole blood in K2EDTA tubes. For TCRbeta analysis, collaborators shipped samples as frozen whole blood, isolated PBMCs, or DNA extracted from either of those sample types. TCRbeta CDR3 regions were amplified from genomic DNA by means of the immunoSEQ Assay, a bias-controlled multiplex PCR. As for how the authors treated the data: The number of nucleated cells in each sample was estimated by amplification of reference gene primers within the assay. To quantify the absolute abundance of each unique TCRbeta CDR3 rearrangement, sequence reads were collapsed and filtered. Productive Simpson clonality was computed per sample as the square root of Simpson's diversity index over productive rearrangements. TCRdb obtained this table from immuneACCESS and retained in-frame rearrangements with V and J assigned. These tables miss some clones; where compared with another copy, unresolved V genes account for less than half of the shortfall, and the remainder is unexplained. Clone size and the V and J calls come from that table; the DNA yielded D and trimming. This sample has approximately 300,000 clones in its table, and 75% to 90% of those were observed once. About 4.6% of the sample belongs to the ten largest clones.

CDR1 and CDR2, looked up from the germline V gene, are SGHTA and FQGNSA. V and J lose 2 bases and 1 base, and a span of 8 bases separates them. Reading from cysteine to phenylalanine, the CDR3 counts 14 amino acids. Of the read, only the CDR3 DNA is kept; its 42 bases are in frame from base 1. The receptor's source is a man between 40 and 49 years old with acute or convalescent COVID-19. The rearranged chain carries TRBV7-2 and TRBJ1-1; the D segment cannot be called with confidence. Input material: peripheral blood. The CDR3 sequence is CASSLPSGNTEAFF. In nucleotides, the sequence is TGTGCCAGCAGCTTACCTTCGGGGAACACTGAAGCTTTCTTT.